The entry that follows covers one T cell receptor beta chain sequence. The entry originates in a study of PD-L1 blockade in urothelial cancer. Study in general: Blood analysis occurred 3 weeks (second dose) and 6 weeks after treatment start. The study recovered a median of 141,255 T cells per blood sample.

The CDR3 consists of 15 residues. Trimming took off 0 bases at V and 6 bases at J, with 17 bases between the two ends. Germline assignment: CDR1 GTSNPN and CDR2 SVGIG (reference sequence). Into every PCR, synthetic TCR analog templates were spiked. Assay: immunoSEQ multiplex PCR; the TCRdb copy retains only in-frame clones and omits some. The sample carries roughly 50,000 clones, more than 80% recorded once. Stated time point: peripheral blood 6 weeks after treatment start. Each individual provided 1 to 8 samples (taken pretreatment and on-treatment). Source: PBMCs, taken around atezolizumab (anti-PD-L1) treatment. This chain links TRBV30 with TRBJ1-2; weak D call: TRBD1 (5 bases). The TCR was taken from a man between 65 and 85 years old with urothelial cancer. The CDR3 sequence is CAWSVGRASIDGYTF. CDR3 bases: TGTGCCTGGAGTGTAGGCAGGGCCAGCATTGATGGCTACACCTTC.